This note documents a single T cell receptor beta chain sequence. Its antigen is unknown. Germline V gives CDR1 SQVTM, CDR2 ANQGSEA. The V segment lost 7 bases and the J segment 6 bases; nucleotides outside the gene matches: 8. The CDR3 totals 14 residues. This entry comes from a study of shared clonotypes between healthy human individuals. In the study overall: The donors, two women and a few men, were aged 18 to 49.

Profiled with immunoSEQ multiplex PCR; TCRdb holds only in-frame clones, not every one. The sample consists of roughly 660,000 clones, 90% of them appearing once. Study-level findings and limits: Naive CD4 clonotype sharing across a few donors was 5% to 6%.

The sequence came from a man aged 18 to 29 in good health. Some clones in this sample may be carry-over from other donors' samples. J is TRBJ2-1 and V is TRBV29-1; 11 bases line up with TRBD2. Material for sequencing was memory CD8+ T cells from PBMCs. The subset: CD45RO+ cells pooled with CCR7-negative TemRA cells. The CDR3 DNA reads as TGCAGCGCACCGACTAGCGGGATTGTCAATGAGCAGTTCTTC. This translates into CSAPTSGIVNEQFF.